A single T cell receptor beta chain is shown here with its context. Antigen: not known. Preparation of the TCRbeta library used unique molecular identifiers. TCRdb fed the PCR reads into MiXCR, producing one record per CDR3 protein. The sample lists about 600,000 distinct CDR3 sequences; 10% to 15% were seen once. This specimen belongs to a study of T-cell reconstitution after alpha-beta-depleted transplantation in children. Notes on the study in general: It was newly produced T cells that mostly accounted for T-cell counts and diversity one year after transplant. The study reportedly traced alpha-beta T cells about two months after transplant to several hundred expanded graft clones. Some patients' high day-60 TCRbeta diversity was traced to surviving recipient T cells and thymic progenitors.

V shed 3 bases, J shed 3 bases, and the junction held 3 bases outside the gene matches. Germline V CDR1 and CDR2: SEHNR, FQNEAQ (reference sequence). The CDR3 length is 14 residues. The specimen was PBMCs, mostly from graft donor cells, collected 360 days after TCRalphabeta/CD19-depleted stem cell transplant. This TCR came from a male patient between 10 and 17 years old who had a stem cell transplant for acute myeloid leukemia, so the T cells may come from the graft donor. This chain joins TRBV7-9 and TRBJ1-1; 8 positions agree with TRBD1. CDR3 in DNA: TGTGCCAGCAGCTTTCGGACAGGGTACACTGAAGCTTTCTTT. Protein sequence: CASSFRTGYTEAFF.